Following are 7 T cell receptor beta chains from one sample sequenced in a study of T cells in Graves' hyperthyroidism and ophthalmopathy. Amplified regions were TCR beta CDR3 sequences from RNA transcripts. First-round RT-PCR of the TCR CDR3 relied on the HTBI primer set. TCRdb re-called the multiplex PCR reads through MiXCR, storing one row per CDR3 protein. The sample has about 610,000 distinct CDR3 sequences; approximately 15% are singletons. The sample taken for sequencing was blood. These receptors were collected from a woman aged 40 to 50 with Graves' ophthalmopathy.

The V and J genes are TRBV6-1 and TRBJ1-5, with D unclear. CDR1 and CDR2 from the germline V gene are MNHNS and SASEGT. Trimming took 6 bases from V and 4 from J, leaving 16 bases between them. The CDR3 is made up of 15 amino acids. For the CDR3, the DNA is TGTGCCAGCAGGAACACCAAAATAGGGAATCAGCCCCAGCATTTT. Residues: CASRNTKIGNQPQHF.

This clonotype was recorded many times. The CDR3, as DNA: TGTGCCAGCACCTACAGGGCAGGGGTTAGCAATCAGCCCCAGCATTTT. Its translation: CASTYRAGVSNQPQHF. The chain employs TRBV6-2 or TRBV6-3 and TRBJ1-5; D is perhaps TRBD1 (6 bases). This CDR3 comprises 16 residues. Germline CDR1 and CDR2: MNHEY and SVGEGT. V was clipped by 7 bases and J by 0 bases, with 16 bases between them.

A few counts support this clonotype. CDR3 coding DNA: TGTGCCAGCGGGGACCCCGCTTTGGGGACCCAGTACTTC. It is translated as CASGDPALGTQYF. The rearrangement uses TRBV6-1 and TRBJ2-5, with D perhaps being TRBD1 or TRBD2 (5 bases each). Germline CDR1 reads MNHNS; CDR2 reads SASEGT. V lost 8 bases and J 7 bases, leaving 17 bases between the germline ends. CDR3 length: 13 residues.

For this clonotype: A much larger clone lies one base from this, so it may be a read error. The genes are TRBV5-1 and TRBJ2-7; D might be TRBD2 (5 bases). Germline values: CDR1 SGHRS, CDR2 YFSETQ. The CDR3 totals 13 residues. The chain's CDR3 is CTSSQIGNYEQYF. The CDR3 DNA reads TGCACCAGCAGCCAGATCGGGAACTACGAGCAGTACTTC.

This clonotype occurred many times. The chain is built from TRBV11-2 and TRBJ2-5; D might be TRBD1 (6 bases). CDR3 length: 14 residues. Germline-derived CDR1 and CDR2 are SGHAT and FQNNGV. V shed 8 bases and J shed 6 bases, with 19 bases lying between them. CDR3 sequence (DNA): TGTGCCAGCGAAACAGGGTCGGTAGTAAAGACCCAGTACTTC. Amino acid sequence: CASETGSVVKTQYF.

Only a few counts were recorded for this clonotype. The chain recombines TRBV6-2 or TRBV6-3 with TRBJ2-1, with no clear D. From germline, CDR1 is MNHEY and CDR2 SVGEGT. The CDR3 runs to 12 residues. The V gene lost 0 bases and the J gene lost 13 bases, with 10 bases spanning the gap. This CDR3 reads CASSYSSRVQFF. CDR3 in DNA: TGTGCCAGCAGTTACTCGTCGAGAGTACAGTTCTTC.

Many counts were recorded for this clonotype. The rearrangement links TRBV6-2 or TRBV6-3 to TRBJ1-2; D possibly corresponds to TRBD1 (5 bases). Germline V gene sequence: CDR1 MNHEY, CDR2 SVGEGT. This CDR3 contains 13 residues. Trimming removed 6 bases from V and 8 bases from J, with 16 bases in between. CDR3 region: CASSRDSSSGYTF. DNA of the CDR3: TGTGCCAGCAGCCGCGACAGCTCGAGCGGCTACACCTTC.